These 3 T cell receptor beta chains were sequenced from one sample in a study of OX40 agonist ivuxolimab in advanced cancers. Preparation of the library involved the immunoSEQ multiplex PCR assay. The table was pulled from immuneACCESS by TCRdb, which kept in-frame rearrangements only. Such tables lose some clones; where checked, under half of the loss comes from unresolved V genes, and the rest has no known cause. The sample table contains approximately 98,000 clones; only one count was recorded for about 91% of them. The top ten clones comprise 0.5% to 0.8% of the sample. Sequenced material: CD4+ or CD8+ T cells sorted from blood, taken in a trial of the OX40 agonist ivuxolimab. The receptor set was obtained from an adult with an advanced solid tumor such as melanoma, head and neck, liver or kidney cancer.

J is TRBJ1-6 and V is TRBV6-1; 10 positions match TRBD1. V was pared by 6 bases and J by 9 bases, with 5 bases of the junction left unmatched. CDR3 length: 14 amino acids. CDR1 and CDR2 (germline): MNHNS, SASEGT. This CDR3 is CASRDRGSPSPLHF. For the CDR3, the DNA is TGTGCCAGCAGGGACAGGGGGTCCCCTTCACCCCTCCACTTT.

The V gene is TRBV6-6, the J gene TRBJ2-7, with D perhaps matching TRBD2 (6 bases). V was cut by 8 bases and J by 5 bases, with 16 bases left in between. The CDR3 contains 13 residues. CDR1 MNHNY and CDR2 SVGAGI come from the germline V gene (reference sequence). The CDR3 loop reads CASAYAGRDEQYF. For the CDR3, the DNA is TGTGCCAGCGCCTACGCGGGGAGAGACGAGCAGTACTTC.

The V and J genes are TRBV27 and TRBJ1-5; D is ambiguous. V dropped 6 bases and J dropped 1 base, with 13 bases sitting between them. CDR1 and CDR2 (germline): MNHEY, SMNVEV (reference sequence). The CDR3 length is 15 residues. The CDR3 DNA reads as TGTGCCAGCAGCCCTTCAGAGACAAGCAATCAGCCCCAGCATTTT. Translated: CASSPSETSNQPQHF.